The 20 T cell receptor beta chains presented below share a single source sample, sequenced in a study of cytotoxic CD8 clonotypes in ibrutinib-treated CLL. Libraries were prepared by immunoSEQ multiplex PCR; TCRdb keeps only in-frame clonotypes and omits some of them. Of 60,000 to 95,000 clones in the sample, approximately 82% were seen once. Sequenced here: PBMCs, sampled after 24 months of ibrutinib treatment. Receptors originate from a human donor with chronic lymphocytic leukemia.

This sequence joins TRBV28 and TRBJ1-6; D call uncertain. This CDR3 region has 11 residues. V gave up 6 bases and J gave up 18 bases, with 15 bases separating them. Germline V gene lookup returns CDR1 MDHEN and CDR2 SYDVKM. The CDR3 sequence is CASSHNAGNHF. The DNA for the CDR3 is TGTGCCAGCAGCCACAACGCTGGTAACCACTTT.

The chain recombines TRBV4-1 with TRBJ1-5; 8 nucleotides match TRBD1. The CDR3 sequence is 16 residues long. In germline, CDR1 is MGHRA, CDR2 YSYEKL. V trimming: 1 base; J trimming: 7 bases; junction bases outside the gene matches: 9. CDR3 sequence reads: CASSQVAARGPQPQHF. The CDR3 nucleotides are TGCGCCAGCAGCCAAGTAGCGGCCAGGGGGCCCCAGCCCCAGCATTTT.

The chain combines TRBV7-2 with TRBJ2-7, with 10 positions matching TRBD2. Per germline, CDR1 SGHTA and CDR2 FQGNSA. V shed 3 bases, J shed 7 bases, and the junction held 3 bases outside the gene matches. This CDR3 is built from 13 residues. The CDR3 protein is CASSLGLAREQYF. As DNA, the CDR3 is TGTGCCAGCAGCTTGGGACTAGCGAGGGAGCAGTACTTC.

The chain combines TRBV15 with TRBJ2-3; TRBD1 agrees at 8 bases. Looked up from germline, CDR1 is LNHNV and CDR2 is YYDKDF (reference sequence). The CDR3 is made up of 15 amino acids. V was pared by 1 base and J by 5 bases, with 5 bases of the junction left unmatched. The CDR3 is CATSRGRGQGDTQYF. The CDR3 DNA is TGTGCCACCAGCAGAGGCAGGGGGCAGGGAGATACGCAGTATTTT.

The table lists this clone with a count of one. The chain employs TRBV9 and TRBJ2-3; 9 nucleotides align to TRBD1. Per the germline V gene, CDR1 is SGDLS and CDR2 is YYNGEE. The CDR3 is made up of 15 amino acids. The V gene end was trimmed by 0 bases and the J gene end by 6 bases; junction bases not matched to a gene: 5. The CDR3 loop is CASSVAGQGIDTQYF. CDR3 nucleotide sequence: TGTGCCAGCAGCGTAGCGGGACAGGGTATCGATACGCAGTATTTT.

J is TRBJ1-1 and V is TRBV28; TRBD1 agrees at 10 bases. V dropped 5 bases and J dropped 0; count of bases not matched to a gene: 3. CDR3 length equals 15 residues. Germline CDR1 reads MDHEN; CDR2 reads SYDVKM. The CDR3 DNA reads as TGTGCCAGCAGTAGACAGGGGGCCGTGAACACTGAAGCTTTCTTT. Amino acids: CASSRQGAVNTEAFF.

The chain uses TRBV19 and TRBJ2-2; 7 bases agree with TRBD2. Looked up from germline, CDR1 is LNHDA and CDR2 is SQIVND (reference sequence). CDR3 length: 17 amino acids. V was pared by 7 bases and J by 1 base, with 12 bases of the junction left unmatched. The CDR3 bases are TGTGCCAGTACCATACTCCGGGACTACAGGAACACCGGGGAGCTGTTTTTT. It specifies CASTILRDYRNTGELFF.

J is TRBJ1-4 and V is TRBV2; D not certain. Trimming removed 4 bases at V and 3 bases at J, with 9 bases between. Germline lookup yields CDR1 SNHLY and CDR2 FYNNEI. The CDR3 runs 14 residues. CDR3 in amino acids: CASSGGWANEKLFF. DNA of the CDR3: TGTGCCAGCAGTGGGGGATGGGCTAATGAAAAACTGTTTTTT. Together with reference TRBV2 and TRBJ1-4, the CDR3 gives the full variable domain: EPEVTQTPSHQVTQMGQEVILRCVPISNHLYFYWYRQILGQKVEFLVSFYNNEISEKSEIFDDQFSVERPDGSNFTLKIRSTKLEDSAMYFCASSGGWANEKLFFGSGTQLSVL.

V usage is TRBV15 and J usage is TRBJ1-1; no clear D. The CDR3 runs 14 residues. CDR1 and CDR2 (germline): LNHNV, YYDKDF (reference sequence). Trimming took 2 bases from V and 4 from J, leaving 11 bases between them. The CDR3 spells CATSRSRVTTEAFF. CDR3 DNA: TGTGCCACCAGCAGATCGAGGGTTACCACTGAAGCTTTCTTT.

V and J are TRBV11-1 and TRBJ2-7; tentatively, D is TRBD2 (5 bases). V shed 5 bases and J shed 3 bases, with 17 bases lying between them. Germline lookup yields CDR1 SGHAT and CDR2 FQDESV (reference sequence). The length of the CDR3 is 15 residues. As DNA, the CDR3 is TGTGCCAGCAGCCCCGCGGTAGCGCAGATCTACGAGCAGTACTTC. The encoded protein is CASSPAVAQIYEQYF.

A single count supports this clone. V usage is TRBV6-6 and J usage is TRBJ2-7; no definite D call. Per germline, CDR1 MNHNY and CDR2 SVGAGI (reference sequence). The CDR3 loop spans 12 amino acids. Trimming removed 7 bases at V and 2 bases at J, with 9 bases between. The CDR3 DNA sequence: TGTGCCAGCAACAACAGACCCTACGAGCAGTACTTC. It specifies CASNNRPYEQYF.

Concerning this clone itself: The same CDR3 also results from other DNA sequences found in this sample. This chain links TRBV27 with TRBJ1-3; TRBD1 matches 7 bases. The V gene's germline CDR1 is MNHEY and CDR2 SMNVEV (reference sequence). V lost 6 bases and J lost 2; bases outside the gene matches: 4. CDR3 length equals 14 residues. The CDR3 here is CASRLTGAGNTIYF. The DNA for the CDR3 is TGTGCCAGCAGATTAACAGGGGCTGGAAACACCATATATTTT.

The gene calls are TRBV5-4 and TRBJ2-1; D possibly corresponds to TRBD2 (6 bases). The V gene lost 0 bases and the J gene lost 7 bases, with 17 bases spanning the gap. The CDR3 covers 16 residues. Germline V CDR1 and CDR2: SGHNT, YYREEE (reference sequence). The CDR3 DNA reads TGTGCCAGCAGCTTGGCTGTTGTTAGTCGGGGGAATGAGCAGTTCTTC. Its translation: CASSLAVVSRGNEQFF.

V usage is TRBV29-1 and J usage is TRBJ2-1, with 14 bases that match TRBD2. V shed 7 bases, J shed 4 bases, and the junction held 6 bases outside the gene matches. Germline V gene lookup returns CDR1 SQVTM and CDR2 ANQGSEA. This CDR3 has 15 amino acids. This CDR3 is CSAGTSGSSYNEQFF. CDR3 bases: TGCAGCGCCGGGACTAGCGGGAGTTCATACAATGAGCAGTTCTTC.

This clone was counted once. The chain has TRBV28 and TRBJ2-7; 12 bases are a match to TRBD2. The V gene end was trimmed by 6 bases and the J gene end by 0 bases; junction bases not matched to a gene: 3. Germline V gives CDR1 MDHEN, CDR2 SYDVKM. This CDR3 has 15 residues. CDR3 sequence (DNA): TGTGCCAGCAGACTAGCGGGAGGCTTCTCCTACGAGCAGTACTTC. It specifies CASRLAGGFSYEQYF.

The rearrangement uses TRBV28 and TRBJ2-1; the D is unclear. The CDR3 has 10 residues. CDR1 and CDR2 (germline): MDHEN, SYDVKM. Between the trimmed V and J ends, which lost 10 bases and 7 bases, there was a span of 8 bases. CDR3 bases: TGTGCCACAGATCGGAATGAGCAGTTCTTC. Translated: CATDRNEQFF.

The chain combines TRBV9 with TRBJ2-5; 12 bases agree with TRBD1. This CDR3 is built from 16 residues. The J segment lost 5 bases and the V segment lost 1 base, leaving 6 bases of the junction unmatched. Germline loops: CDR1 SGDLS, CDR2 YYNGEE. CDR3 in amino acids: CASSVMGTGGLETQYF. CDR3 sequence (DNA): TGTGCCAGCAGCGTAATGGGGACAGGGGGCTTGGAGACCCAGTACTTC.

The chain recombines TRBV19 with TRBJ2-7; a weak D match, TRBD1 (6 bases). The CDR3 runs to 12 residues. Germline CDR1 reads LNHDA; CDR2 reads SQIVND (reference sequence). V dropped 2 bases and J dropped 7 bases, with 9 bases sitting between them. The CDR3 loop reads CASSIKGGEQYF. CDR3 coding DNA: TGTGCCAGTAGTATAAAAGGGGGAGAGCAGTACTTC. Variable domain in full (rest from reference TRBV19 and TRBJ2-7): DGGITQSPKYLFRKEGQNVTLSCEQNLNHDAMYWYRQDPGQGLRLIYYSQIVNDFQKGDIAEGYSVSREKKESFPLTVTSAQKNPTAFYLCASSIKGGEQYFGPGTRLTVT.

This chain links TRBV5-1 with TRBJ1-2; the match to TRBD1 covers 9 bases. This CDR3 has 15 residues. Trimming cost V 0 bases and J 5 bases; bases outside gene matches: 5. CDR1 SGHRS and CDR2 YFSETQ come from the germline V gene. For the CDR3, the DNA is TGCGCCAGCAGCTTGGAGGGACAGGGAGTGTATGGCTACACCTTC. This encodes CASSLEGQGVYGYTF.

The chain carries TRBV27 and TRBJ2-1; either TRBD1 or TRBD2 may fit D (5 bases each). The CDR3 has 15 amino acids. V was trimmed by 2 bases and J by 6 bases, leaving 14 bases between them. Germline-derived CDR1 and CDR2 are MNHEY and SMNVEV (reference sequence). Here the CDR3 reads CASSLMGRKLNEQFF. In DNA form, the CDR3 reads TGTGCCAGCAGTTTAATGGGACGGAAGCTCAATGAGCAGTTCTTC.